This TCR beta chain stems from a study of early T cells in non-severe SARS-CoV-2 infection. Unique molecular identifier tags were affixed to discrete cDNA molecules. TCRdb independently ran MiXCR on the 5' RACE reads; one entry per CDR3 protein. The table includes over 9,000 distinct CDR3 sequences, around 4.8% detected once. Germline CDR1 is SEHNR and CDR2 is FQNEAQ (reference sequence). This CDR3 comprises 12 residues. V gave up 3 bases and J gave up 10 bases, with 12 bases separating them. By share of the sample, this clonotype is medium-sized (0.01 to 0.1%). This TCR was sampled from an adult who was a healthcare worker with PCR-confirmed SARS-CoV-2 infection or an uninfected control (not recorded which). The chain recombines TRBV7-9 with TRBJ1-2; no clear D gene. Sequencing used whole blood. This chain's CDR3 is CASSFDEADYTF. The CDR3 nucleotides are TGTGCCAGCAGCTTCGATGAGGCGGACTACACCTTC.